Listed below are T cell receptor beta chains from one sample, sequenced in a study of blood T cell repertoires in COVID-19. Produced via immunoSEQ multiplex PCR; TCRdb's table is partial and in-frame only. The sample includes tens of thousands of clones, around 82% of them seen just once. Sequencing was done on a sample of peripheral blood. All receptors derive from an elderly woman with acute or convalescent COVID-19. The CDR3 runs from the conserved cysteine through the conserved F or W. The order of the fields is CDR3 protein, CDR3 DNA, clone size, J gene, V gene, D gene. A D gene is named only where the DNA matches it firmly. Clone sizes are given selectively: once, few, many, or a class where the clone is expanded.

CASRPDRGVVNEQFF TGTGCCAGCAGGCCGGACAGGGGGGTGGTTAATGAGCAGTTCTTC - TRBJ2-1 TRBV2 TRBD1
CASSPRGASGQRTDTQYF TGCGCCAGCAGCCCGCGGGGAGCTAGCGGGCAGCGCACAGATACGCAGTATTTT - TRBJ2-3 TRBV5-1 TRBD2
CASSYRDGDEKLFF TGTGCCAGCAGCTACAGGGATGGAGATGAAAAACTGTTTTTT - TRBJ1-4 TRBV2 -
CATSRVLGAGELFF TGTGCCACCAGCAGAGTTCTGGGAGCCGGGGAGCTGTTTTTT - TRBJ2-2 TRBV15 -
CASSPPTGENSPLHF TGTGCCAGCTCACCACCAACAGGGGAGAATTCACCCCTCCACTTT - TRBJ1-6 TRBV18 TRBD1
CASSTSPSYEQYF TGTGCCAGCAGCACTAGTCCCTCCTACGAGCAGTACTTC - TRBJ2-7 TRBV6-6 -
CASNSRTGDSPYEQYF TGTGCCAGCAACTCGCGAACCGGGGACAGTCCCTACGAGCAGTACTTC - TRBJ2-7 TRBV28 TRBD1
CASGGGMNTEAFF TGCGCCAGCGGGGGAGGGATGAACACTGAAGCTTTCTTT - TRBJ1-1 TRBV5-1 -
CASSQEASGGYNEQFF TGCGCCAGCAGCCAAGAAGCTAGCGGGGGGTACAATGAGCAGTTCTTC - TRBJ2-1 TRBV4-1 TRBD2
CASSEGQGVSGYTF TGTGCCAGCAGCGAGGGACAGGGGGTTAGCGGCTACACCTTC - TRBJ1-2 TRBV9 TRBD1
CASSLGGAPLGEQYF TGCGCCAGCAGCTTGGGCGGGGCGCCGTTAGGGGAGCAGTACTTC few TRBJ2-7 TRBV5-1 -
CASSLGAGGLTDTQYF TGTGCCAGCAGCTTAGGGGCGGGGGGCCTCACAGATACGCAGTATTTT - TRBJ2-3 TRBV7-3 TRBD2
CASSISGNYYNEQFF TGTGCCAGTAGTATTAGCGGGAATTATTACAATGAGCAGTTCTTC - TRBJ2-1 TRBV19 TRBD2
CASSYPTRQGNTEAFF TGTGCCAGCAGTTACCCAACGCGACAGGGAAACACTGAAGCTTTCTTT - TRBJ1-1 TRBV6-5 TRBD1
CASNLRGGEQYF TGTGCCAGCAACCTCCGAGGAGGGGAGCAGTACTTC - TRBJ2-7 TRBV2 -
CASSLGAAYNEQFF TGTGCCAGCAGCTTGGGTGCAGCCTACAATGAGCAGTTCTTC - TRBJ2-1 TRBV5-8 -
CASSLVQQGAKNGYTF TGTGCCAGCAGCTTAGTACAACAGGGGGCGAAAAATGGCTACACCTTC few TRBJ1-2 TRBV28 TRBD1
CASSEQGAGINQPQHF TGTGCCAGCAGTGAGCAGGGGGCAGGGATCAATCAGCCCCAGCATTTT - TRBJ1-5 TRBV2 TRBD1